The rows below give T cell receptor beta chains drawn from one sample of a study of cytomegalovirus exposure and HLA in healthy donors. Libraries were prepared by immunoSEQ multiplex PCR; TCRdb keeps only in-frame clonotypes and omits some of them. The table lists nearly 200,000 clones, 60% to 80% of them singletons, with approximately 2% in the top ten. Sequencing was carried out using PBMCs. Source of these receptors: a woman between 25 and 40 years old in good health and CMV-seropositive. The CDR3 runs from the conserved cysteine through the conserved F or W. Each record gives: J gene, clone size, D gene, V gene, CDR3 protein, CDR3 DNA. A D gene is named only where the DNA matches it firmly. Some rows have no size entry. The others give once, few or many, or a class for an expanded clone.

J: TRBJ2-7
size: -
D: -
V: TRBV4-3
CDR3: CASSQDLARSSYEQYF
DNA: TGCGCCAGCAGCCAAGATCTAGCGAGGAGTTCCTACGAGCAGTACTTC

J: TRBJ1-5
size: -
D: -
V: TRBV28
CDR3: CASSPSSNGNQPQHF
DNA: TGTGCCAGCAGCCCCTCAAGTAACGGGAATCAGCCCCAGCATTTT

J: TRBJ2-7
size: -
D: -
V: TRBV30
CDR3: CAWSVGAEQYF
DNA: TGTGCCTGGAGTGTAGGGGCCGAGCAGTACTTC

J: TRBJ1-2
size: -
D: TRBD1
V: TRBV5-4
CDR3: CASSLGDRDYGYTF
DNA: TGTGCCAGCAGCTTGGGGGACAGGGACTATGGCTACACCTTC

J: TRBJ1-3
size: -
D: -
V: TRBV10-3
CDR3: CAITGSGNTIYF
DNA: TGTGCCATCACGGGCTCTGGAAACACCATATATTTT

J: TRBJ2-5
size: -
D: -
V: TRBV11-2
CDR3: CASSSAVGPGETQYF
DNA: TGTGCCAGCAGCTCAGCGGTAGGGCCGGGGGAGACCCAGTACTTC

J: TRBJ1-5
size: -
D: -
V: TRBV6-4
CDR3: CASSDRGPNQPQHF
DNA: TGTGCCAGCAGTGACAGGGGCCCCAATCAGCCCCAGCATTTT

J: TRBJ2-7
size: -
D: -
V: TRBV5-6
CDR3: CASSRARGEQYF
DNA: TGTGCCAGCAGCCGGGCCCGGGGAGAGCAGTACTTC

J: TRBJ1-5
size: once
D: -
V: TRBV27
CDR3: CASSSQGGHQPQHF
DNA: TGTGCCAGCAGTTCACAGGGCGGGCATCAGCCCCAGCATTTT

J: TRBJ2-2
size: few
D: TRBD2
V: TRBV9
CDR3: CASSVGAGHTGELFF
DNA: TGTGCCAGCAGCGTAGGAGCGGGACACACCGGGGAGCTGTTTTTT

J: TRBJ1-2
size: -
D: TRBD1
V: TRBV4-2
CDR3: CASSQEWGTGAGGYTF
DNA: TGTGCCAGCAGCCAAGAATGGGGGACAGGGGCGGGTGGCTACACCTTC

J: TRBJ1-2
size: -
D: -
V: TRBV9
CDR3: CASSVVTGTNYGYTF
DNA: TGTGCCAGCAGCGTAGTTACAGGGACTAACTATGGCTACACCTTC

J: TRBJ1-2
size: -
D: TRBD1
V: TRBV6-5
CDR3: CASRPTGQGDYGYTF
DNA: TGTGCCAGCAGGCCGACGGGACAGGGTGACTATGGCTACACCTTC

J: TRBJ2-2
size: -
D: -
V: TRBV25-1
CDR3: CASSEFRANTGELFF
DNA: TGTGCCAGCAGTGAATTCCGAGCGAACACCGGGGAGCTGTTTTTT

J: TRBJ2-1
size: -
D: TRBD2
V: TRBV7-7
CDR3: CASSLSTSGTPAFF
DNA: TGTGCCAGCAGCTTATCTACTAGCGGGACCCCCGCGTTCTTC

J: TRBJ2-5
size: -
D: -
V: TRBV6-5
CDR3: CASSSSLAVSGETQYF
DNA: TGTGCCAGCAGTTCCTCCCTAGCAGTGTCGGGAGAGACCCAGTACTTC

J: TRBJ2-7
size: once
D: TRBD1
V: TRBV6-6
CDR3: CASSYSGTGQLEQYF
DNA: TGTGCCAGCAGTTACTCGGGGACAGGGCAACTCGAGCAGTACTTC

J: TRBJ2-5
size: -
D: -
V: TRBV19
CDR3: CASSIGGQETQYF
DNA: TGTGCCAGTAGTATCGGGGGCCAAGAGACCCAGTACTTC

J: TRBJ2-3
size: -
D: TRBD2
V: TRBV28
CDR3: CASSLNIGLAGSTDTQYF
DNA: TGTGCCAGCAGTTTAAACATTGGACTAGCGGGGAGTACAGATACGCAGTATTTT

J: TRBJ2-7
size: once
D: -
V: TRBV28
CDR3: CASRDNSYEQYF
DNA: TGTGCCAGCCGGGACAACTCCTACGAGCAGTACTTC

J: TRBJ1-5
size: -
D: TRBD1
V: TRBV2
CDR3: CASRDYKGGASWQPQHF
DNA: TGTGCCAGCAGGGACTACAAAGGGGGCGCGTCGTGGCAGCCCCAGCATTTT

J: TRBJ2-7
size: -
D: -
V: TRBV6-1
CDR3: CASSEGMGGREYF
DNA: TGTGCCAGCAGTGAAGGGATGGGCGGGCGGGAGTACTTC

J: TRBJ2-7
size: -
D: -
V: TRBV20-1
CDR3: CSARVSEQYF
DNA: TGCAGTGCTAGGGTTAGCGAGCAGTACTTC

J: TRBJ2-7
size: -
D: TRBD1
V: TRBV4-2
CDR3: CASSQDFLVDRAYEQYF
DNA: TGTGCCAGCAGCCAAGATTTTCTAGTGGACAGGGCATACGAGCAGTACTTC

J: TRBJ2-7
size: -
D: TRBD1
V: TRBV15
CDR3: CATSTQTGPEQYF
DNA: TGTGCCACCAGCACCCAGACAGGGCCCGAGCAGTACTTC

J: TRBJ2-7
size: -
D: TRBD2
V: TRBV5-6
CDR3: CASSLSAGVNEQYF
DNA: TGTGCCAGCAGCTTGTCTGCGGGAGTCAACGAGCAGTACTTC

J: TRBJ1-6
size: few
D: -
V: TRBV11-1
CDR3: CASSNRASPLHF
DNA: TGTGCCAGCAGCAACAGGGCCTCACCCCTCCACTTT

J: TRBJ2-1
size: -
D: TRBD2
V: TRBV15
CDR3: CATSGRLARNEQFF
DNA: TGTGCCACCAGCGGGAGACTAGCGCGCAATGAGCAGTTCTTC

J: TRBJ1-4
size: -
D: TRBD1
V: TRBV28
CDR3: CASSLHRGTNEKLFF
DNA: TGTGCCAGCAGTTTGCACAGGGGAACTAATGAAAAACTGTTTTTT

J: TRBJ2-3
size: few
D: TRBD2
V: TRBV9
CDR3: CASSLVAGVSTDTQYF
DNA: TGTGCCAGCAGCTTGGTAGCGGGAGTTTCCACAGATACGCAGTATTTT

J: TRBJ2-5
size: -
D: TRBD2
V: TRBV5-1
CDR3: CASKREYIAGAPETQYF
DNA: TGCGCCAGCAAGAGAGAGTATATAGCGGGGGCCCCAGAAACCCAGTACTTC

J: TRBJ2-3
size: -
D: TRBD2
V: TRBV28
CDR3: CASRGGAPDTQYF
DNA: TGTGCCAGCCGCGGGGGGGCCCCAGATACGCAGTATTTT

J: TRBJ2-2
size: -
D: TRBD1
V: TRBV2
CDR3: CASSEGQANTGELFF
DNA: TGTGCCAGCAGTGAGGGACAGGCGAACACCGGGGAGCTGTTTTTT

J: TRBJ1-2
size: -
D: -
V: TRBV18
CDR3: CASSPSGLGNYGYTF
DNA: TGTGCCAGCTCACCGTCAGGCTTGGGTAACTATGGCTACACCTTC

J: TRBJ1-1
size: once
D: TRBD1
V: TRBV28
CDR3: CASSYGQAEAFF
DNA: TGTGCCAGCAGTTACGGACAGGCTGAAGCTTTCTTT

J: TRBJ2-4
size: -
D: -
V: TRBV9
CDR3: CASSVEASGNIQYF
DNA: TGTGCCAGCAGCGTAGAAGCGAGTGGAAACATTCAGTACTTC

J: TRBJ2-2
size: -
D: TRBD1
V: TRBV7-9
CDR3: CASSFRTGGNTGELFF
DNA: TGTGCCAGCAGCTTTCGGACAGGGGGTAACACCGGGGAGCTGTTTTTT

J: TRBJ1-2
size: once
D: TRBD1
V: TRBV2
CDR3: CASSVNSGGNGYTF
DNA: TGTGCCAGCAGTGTGAATTCAGGGGGGAACGGCTACACCTTC

J: TRBJ1-1
size: -
D: -
V: TRBV29-1
CDR3: CSVRVTSGDTEAFF
DNA: TGCAGCGTTCGCGTCACATCAGGGGACACTGAAGCTTTCTTT

J: TRBJ2-5
size: -
D: TRBD2
V: TRBV6-1
CDR3: CASSGGGASETQYF
DNA: TGTGCCAGCAGTGGCGGGGGGGCCTCTGAGACCCAGTACTTC

J: TRBJ1-4
size: -
D: TRBD1
V: TRBV6-5
CDR3: CASSYFPGTGEKLFF
DNA: TGTGCCAGCAGTTACTTCCCCGGGACAGGCGAAAAACTGTTTTTT

J: TRBJ2-1
size: few
D: TRBD1
V: TRBV5-1
CDR3: CASSGGQEYNEQFF
DNA: TGCGCCAGCAGCGGGGGACAGGAATACAATGAGCAGTTCTTC

J: TRBJ2-2
size: -
D: -
V: TRBV5-1
CDR3: CASREQDPNTGELFF
DNA: TGCGCCAGCAGGGAACAGGACCCGAACACCGGGGAGCTGTTTTTT

J: TRBJ2-1
size: once
D: -
V: TRBV10-1
CDR3: CASRRDGIYNEQFF
DNA: TGCGCCAGCAGGCGGGACGGCATCTACAATGAGCAGTTCTTC

J: TRBJ2-7
size: -
D: -
V: TRBV4-2
CDR3: CASSQDDYEQYF
DNA: TGTGCCAGCAGCCAAGACGACTACGAGCAGTACTTC

J: TRBJ2-3
size: -
D: -
V: TRBV5-1
CDR3: CASSLAPGGGGSTDTQYF
DNA: TGCGCCAGCAGCTTGGCCCCTGGGGGAGGGGGTTCCACAGATACGCAGTATTTT